These T cell receptor beta chains were read from a single sample in a study of blood T cell repertoires in COVID-19. Generated by immunoSEQ multiplex PCR, the TCRdb table keeps only in-frame clones and is missing some. The table shows approximately 230,000 clones, with approximately 90% occurring only once. Sequenced: peripheral blood. The receptor set was obtained from a man aged 30 to 39 who had recovered from COVID-19. Each CDR3 is given with its conserved first and last residue. D genes are given only for firm matches. Only part of the rows carry a size: once, few, many, or a class if the clone is expanded.

length: 13
V: TRBV7-6
J: TRBJ1-1
D: TRBD1
size: -
CDR3: CASSTQGDTEAFF
DNA: TGTGCCAGCAGCACACAGGGGGACACTGAAGCTTTCTTT

length: 15
V: TRBV6-4
J: TRBJ1-2
D: -
size: -
CDR3: CASSTNGQINYGYTF
DNA: TGTGCCAGCTCCACGAACGGACAGATTAACTATGGCTACACCTTC

length: 15
V: TRBV6-5
J: TRBJ2-1
D: -
size: -
CDR3: CASIGSAGTYNEQFF
DNA: TGTGCCAGCATAGGGTCGGCCGGGACCTACAATGAGCAGTTCTTC

length: 14
V: TRBV27
J: TRBJ2-6
D: -
size: -
CDR3: CASSSPVGANVLTF
DNA: TGTGCCAGCAGTTCTCCGGTTGGGGCCAACGTCCTGACTTTC

length: 14
V: TRBV7-8
J: TRBJ2-2
D: -
size: -
CDR3: CASSFGGYTGELFF
DNA: TGTGCCAGCAGCTTCGGAGGATACACCGGGGAGCTGTTTTTT

length: 18
V: TRBV7-2
J: TRBJ2-1
D: TRBD2
size: -
CDR3: CASSPSGLAGGFYNEQFF
DNA: TGTGCCAGCAGCCCCTCGGGGCTAGCGGGGGGGTTCTACAATGAGCAGTTCTTC

length: 11
V: TRBV7-9
J: TRBJ1-1
D: -
size: -
CDR3: CASSLQGEAFF
DNA: TGTGCCAGCAGCTTGCAGGGAGAAGCTTTCTTT

length: 13
V: TRBV6-5
J: TRBJ2-3
D: -
size: -
CDR3: CASGSSSTDTQYF
DNA: TGTGCCAGCGGGAGCTCTAGCACAGATACGCAGTATTTT

length: 12
V: TRBV12-3/TRBV12-4
J: TRBJ2-4
D: -
size: -
CDR3: CASSSGPNIQYF
DNA: TGTGCCAGCAGTTCAGGCCCAAACATTCAGTACTTC

length: 15
V: TRBV11-3
J: TRBJ2-2
D: TRBD1
size: -
CDR3: CASSRGQVVSGELFF
DNA: TGTGCCAGCAGCCGGGGACAGGTTGTTTCCGGGGAGCTGTTTTTT

length: 15
V: TRBV6-5
J: TRBJ2-3
D: TRBD2
size: -
CDR3: CAISLAGGGTDTQYF
DNA: TGTGCCATTTCCCTAGCGGGGGGAGGCACAGATACGCAGTATTTT

length: 15
V: TRBV6-1
J: TRBJ1-2
D: TRBD1
size: few
CDR3: CASSEASGTVTGYTF
DNA: TGTGCCAGCAGTGAAGCGTCCGGGACAGTTACTGGCTACACCTTC

length: 15
V: TRBV13
J: TRBJ2-1
D: TRBD1
size: -
CDR3: CASRPTGGFYNEQFF
DNA: TGTGCCAGCAGACCTACAGGGGGGTTTTACAATGAGCAGTTCTTC

length: 12
V: TRBV6-5
J: TRBJ2-7
D: TRBD1
size: -
CDR3: CASLGTGAEQYF
DNA: TGTGCCAGCCTCGGTACAGGGGCCGAGCAGTACTTC

length: 16
V: TRBV30
J: TRBJ2-1
D: TRBD2
size: -
CDR3: CAWTRSYSGGAREQFF
DNA: TGTGCCTGGACCCGATCATATAGCGGGGGGGCTCGTGAGCAGTTCTTC

length: 15
V: TRBV23-1
J: TRBJ2-5
D: -
size: -
CDR3: CASFTTAPSEETQYF
DNA: TGCGCCAGCTTCACGACAGCCCCTAGCGAAGAGACCCAGTACTTC

length: 17
V: TRBV5-4
J: TRBJ2-3
D: -
size: -
CDR3: CASSLAPQGASTDTQYF
DNA: TGTGCCAGCAGCCTTGCCCCCCAGGGTGCTAGCACAGATACGCAGTATTTT

length: 16
V: TRBV18
J: TRBJ1-6
D: TRBD1
size: -
CDR3: CASSLTGTGDNSPLHF
DNA: TGTGCCAGCTCACTTACCGGGACAGGGGACAATTCACCCCTCCACTTT

length: 19
V: TRBV11-3
J: TRBJ2-1
D: TRBD2
size: -
CDR3: CASRYESTRGGGTYNEQFF
DNA: TGTGCCAGCAGGTACGAATCTACGCGGGGGGGCGGGACTTACAATGAGCAGTTCTTC

length: 14
V: TRBV9
J: TRBJ2-7
D: TRBD1
size: -
CDR3: CASSAGTGGYEQYF
DNA: TGTGCCAGCAGCGCCGGGACAGGGGGCTACGAGCAGTACTTC

length: 15
V: TRBV6-5
J: TRBJ2-1
D: TRBD1
size: -
CDR3: CASSQGQGLYNEQFF
DNA: TGTGCCAGCAGCCAAGGACAGGGCCTCTACAATGAGCAGTTCTTC

length: 15
V: TRBV6-5
J: TRBJ2-1
D: -
size: -
CDR3: CASSYEPSYGSEQFF
DNA: TGTGCCAGCAGTTACGAGCCTAGCTATGGTAGTGAGCAGTTCTTC

length: 15
V: TRBV19
J: TRBJ1-1
D: -
size: -
CDR3: CASSIDQGGGTEAFF
DNA: TGTGCCAGTAGTATAGATCAGGGAGGGGGCACTGAAGCTTTCTTT

length: 11
V: TRBV7-9
J: TRBJ2-5
D: -
size: -
CDR3: CASSPGETQYF
DNA: TGTGCCAGCAGCCCAGGGGAGACCCAGTACTTC

length: 14
V: TRBV10-3
J: TRBJ2-1
D: -
size: -
CDR3: CALQRGSSYNEQFF
DNA: TGTGCCCTCCAGAGGGGGAGCTCCTACAATGAGCAGTTCTTC

length: 16
V: TRBV7-2
J: TRBJ2-3
D: TRBD2
size: -
CDR3: CASSLPRGGLTDTQYF
DNA: TGTGCCAGCAGCTTACCGCGGGGGGGCCTCACAGATACGCAGTATTTT

length: 14
V: TRBV30
J: TRBJ1-1
D: -
size: many
CDR3: CAWTSLGMNTEAFF
DNA: TGTGCCTGGACTTCGTTGGGCATGAACACTGAAGCTTTCTTT

length: 14
V: TRBV6-5
J: TRBJ2-3
D: TRBD1
size: -
CDR3: CASSRPGGPDTQYF
DNA: TGTGCCAGCAGCCGACCAGGGGGCCCAGATACGCAGTATTTT

length: 14
V: TRBV7-7
J: TRBJ1-4
D: -
size: once
CDR3: CASSCPGANEKLFF
DNA: TGTGCCAGCAGCTGTCCCGGAGCTAATGAAAAACTGTTTTTT

length: 15
V: TRBV19
J: TRBJ1-5
D: TRBD1
size: -
CDR3: CASSSLGQGDQPQHF
DNA: TGTGCCAGTAGTTCTCTGGGACAGGGCGATCAGCCCCAGCATTTT

length: 11
V: TRBV6-5
J: TRBJ1-2
D: -
size: -
CDR3: CASTGGGGYTF
DNA: TGTGCCAGCACCGGCGGGGGCGGCTACACCTTC

length: 16
V: TRBV6-2/TRBV6-3
J: TRBJ2-2
D: -
size: -
CDR3: CASSSETEANTGELFF
DNA: TGTGCCAGCAGTTCCGAGACAGAGGCGAACACCGGGGAGCTGTTTTTT

length: 16
V: TRBV27
J: TRBJ1-1
D: TRBD1
size: -
CDR3: CASSPRPGTGQVEAFF
DNA: TGTGCCAGCAGTCCTCGGCCGGGGACAGGGCAGGTTGAAGCTTTCTTT

length: 13
V: TRBV7-2
J: TRBJ1-3
D: -
size: -
CDR3: CASSFSPGNTIYF
DNA: TGTGCCAGCAGCTTTAGTCCAGGAAACACCATATATTTT

length: 16
V: TRBV2
J: TRBJ2-1
D: TRBD2
size: -
CDR3: CASSAQGLAGGNEQFF
DNA: TGTGCCAGCAGTGCCCAGGGACTAGCGGGGGGCAATGAGCAGTTCTTC

length: 15
V: TRBV2
J: TRBJ2-7
D: -
size: -
CDR3: CASSELGNRGSEQYF
DNA: TGTGCCAGCAGTGAACTTGGTAACCGGGGTTCCGAGCAGTACTTC

length: 11
V: TRBV20-1
J: TRBJ1-1
D: -
size: -
CDR3: CSAFGGTEAFF
DNA: TGCAGTGCTTTCGGGGGCACTGAAGCTTTCTTT

length: 12
V: TRBV7-9
J: TRBJ2-7
D: -
size: -
CDR3: CASSLQGYEQYF
DNA: TGTGCCAGCAGCTTACAGGGGTACGAGCAGTACTTC

length: 18
V: TRBV5-1
J: TRBJ2-3
D: TRBD2
size: -
CDR3: CASSWEGRLAGGLDTQYF
DNA: TGCGCCAGCAGCTGGGAGGGACGACTAGCGGGGGGGCTGGATACGCAGTATTTT

length: 13
V: TRBV10-3
J: TRBJ2-3
D: -
size: -
CDR3: CAISDRRTDTQYF
DNA: TGTGCCATCAGTGACAGGAGGACAGATACGCAGTATTTT

length: 14
V: TRBV7-8
J: TRBJ2-5
D: TRBD2
size: once
CDR3: CASSPGLAQETQYF
DNA: TGTGCCAGCAGCCCGGGACTAGCCCAAGAGACCCAGTACTTC

length: 12
V: TRBV9
J: TRBJ2-3
D: -
size: -
CDR3: CASSPLLDTQYF
DNA: TGTGCCAGCAGCCCTCTATTAGATACGCAGTATTTT

length: 15
V: TRBV2
J: TRBJ1-5
D: TRBD1
size: -
CDR3: CASSGQGIYNQPQHF
DNA: TGTGCCAGCAGTGGACAGGGGATTTACAATCAGCCCCAGCATTTT

length: 14
V: TRBV19
J: TRBJ1-1
D: -
size: -
CDR3: CASSTAPRRPEAFF
DNA: TGTGCCAGTAGTACCGCCCCAAGGAGACCTGAAGCTTTCTTT

length: 14
V: TRBV6-5
J: TRBJ2-7
D: -
size: -
CDR3: CASSYPLRPYEQYF
DNA: TGTGCCAGCAGTTACCCCCTCCGTCCCTACGAGCAGTACTTC

length: 15
V: TRBV3-1/TRBV3-2
J: TRBJ1-5
D: -
size: -
CDR3: CASSQAEGVDQPQHF
DNA: TGTGCCAGCAGCCAAGCGGAGGGAGTAGATCAGCCCCAGCATTTT

length: 15
V: TRBV6-5
J: TRBJ1-6
D: TRBD1
size: many
CDR3: CASSRGTGSSVTLHF
DNA: TGTGCCAGCAGTCGGGGGACAGGGTCATCGGTCACCCTCCACTTT

length: 13
V: TRBV19
J: TRBJ2-7
D: -
size: -
CDR3: CASSMARAGEQYF
DNA: TGTGCCAGTAGTATGGCACGCGCAGGGGAGCAGTACTTC

length: 13
V: TRBV2
J: TRBJ1-2
D: TRBD1
size: -
CDR3: CASSTGGNYGYTF
DNA: TGTGCCAGCTCAACAGGGGGAAACTATGGCTACACCTTC

length: 15
V: TRBV5-1
J: TRBJ2-3
D: -
size: -
CDR3: CASSLQGSSTDTQYF
DNA: TGCGCCAGCAGCTTGCAGGGATCTAGCACAGATACGCAGTATTTT

length: 17
V: TRBV18
J: TRBJ2-6
D: -
size: -
CDR3: CASSFQSRGSGANVLTF
DNA: TGTGCCAGCTCATTCCAAAGCAGGGGCTCTGGGGCCAACGTCCTGACTTTC